This T cell receptor beta chain derives from a study of T cell repertoires in aging, cancer and after chemotherapy. Regarding the study as a whole: The repertoire data cannot show anything about immunological memory following chemotherapy.

Multiplex touch-down PCR with TRB-A/B primers amplified rearranged V-D-J TRB sequences. TCRdb itself ran the multiplex PCR reads through MiXCR, one entry per CDR3 protein. There are more than 8,000 distinct CDR3 sequences in the sample; approximately 25% occur only once, and 2.5% to 3% lies in the top ten. The template was genomic DNA from peripheral blood, not RNA. Concerning this clonotype itself: Its antigen is not known.

The germline CDR1 and CDR2 sequences are SEHNR and FQNEAQ (reference sequence). The CDR3 extends over 15 amino acids. The V end lost 1 base, the J end lost 4 bases, and 13 bases lay between the germline ends. The chain combines TRBV7-9 with TRBJ1-1; a possible D gene is TRBD1 (6 bases). This receptor was identified in a human donor with a blood cancer. What was sequenced was blood. CDR3 DNA: TGTGCCAGCAGCTTAGAGGGGGGGGGGAGCACTGAAGCTTTCTTT. Translating it yields CASSLEGGGSTEAFF.